The T cell receptor beta chain described here comes from a study of T cells in Graves' hyperthyroidism and ophthalmopathy. Across the study: Specimen type is peripheral blood, collected at initial diagnosis prior to any treatment. Study results and limitations: Among clonotypes expanded in thyroid above 0.001, most were also found in blood.

Amplification of TCR beta CDR3 regions used RNA as the template. HTBI primers drove first-round RT-PCR of the TCR CDR3. TCRdb reprocessed the multiplex PCR reads with MiXCR, giving one entry per CDR3 protein. The sample shows roughly 380,000 distinct CDR3 sequences, about 13% of them seen only once. Notes on this clonotype: No antigen is known for it.

Trimming pared 3 bases from V and 6 bases from J, leaving 12 bases between. The length of the CDR3 is 13 residues. Germline V lookup: CDR1 PRHDT, CDR2 FYEKMQ (reference sequence). The chain uses TRBV13 and TRBJ2-7; D might be TRBD2 (6 bases). The receptor was isolated from a woman aged 18-35 years with Graves' hyperthyroidism. Input material: blood. Written as DNA, the CDR3 is TGTGCCAGCAGCTTCGAGGGAGGAGGCGAGCAGTACTTC. It specifies CASSFEGGGEQYF.